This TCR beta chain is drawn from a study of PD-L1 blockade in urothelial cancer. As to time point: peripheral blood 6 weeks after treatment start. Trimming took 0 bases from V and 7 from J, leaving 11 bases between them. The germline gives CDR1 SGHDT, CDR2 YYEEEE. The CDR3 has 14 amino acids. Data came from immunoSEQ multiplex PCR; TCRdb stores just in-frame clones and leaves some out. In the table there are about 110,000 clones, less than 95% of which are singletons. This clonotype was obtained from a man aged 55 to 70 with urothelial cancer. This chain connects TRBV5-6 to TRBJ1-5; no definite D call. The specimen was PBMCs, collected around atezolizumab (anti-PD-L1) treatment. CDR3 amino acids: CASSLGRASQPQHF. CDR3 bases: TGTGCCAGCAGCTTGGGGAGGGCCAGCCAGCCCCAGCATTTT.